The present entry profiles one T cell receptor (beta chain) with its context. This clone's antigen is unknown. Per-base qualities were not stored, and no clone one base away is much larger. CDR1 is given as SGHTA and CDR2 as FQGTGA, both from the germline V gene. Compared with germline, V lacks 5 bases and J lacks 4 bases; bases without a gene match: 6. From its cysteine to its phenylalanine, the CDR3 spans 15 amino acids. The retained sequence is limited to the CDR3, 45 bases, with the frame set at the first base. Using the deep immunoSEQ assay, TCR CDR3 regions were amplified from genomic DNA by multiplex PCR. For each cell subset, the extracted genomic DNA was distributed evenly across all wells of several immunoSEQ 96-well plates, and each plate served as one replicate. For unsorted PBMC, about 300 ng of genomic DNA, equivalent to about 30,000 T cell genomes, went into each replicate PCR. Ten immunoSEQ deep assay plates were used to sequence the unsorted PBMC genomic DNA. Purified libraries were quantified with a Qubit 3.0 fluorometer, sized on a Bioanalyzer 2100, and re-quantified with the KAPA Library Quantification kit. A separate single-read 150-cycle Illumina NextSeq 550 flow cell was used to sequence each immunoSEQ 96-well plate. The published analysis was carried out like this. Because the immunoSEQ output held only junctional sequences and lacked quality scores, the filtering could not match the filtering applied to full-length reads. To assign V/J genes and CDR3, sequences were annotated against IMGT germline references using PyIR, a Python wrapper for IgBLAST v1.9. Reads were removed for weak V/J assignments (E-value above 1e-6), missing CDR3, stop codons, out-of-frame junctions, or ambiguous translated residues. A V3J clonotype was defined by an identical inferred V gene, J gene, and CDR3 amino acid sequence. Percentage overlap between repertoires was calculated by dividing the number of shared unique clonotypes by the size of the smaller repertoire. RTK rarefaction, the Chao1 estimator, and Recon v2.1 estimates of unobserved clonotypes were used to assess repertoire richness. TCRdb's version of the immuneACCESS table is confined to in-frame rearrangements and falls short of the full clone set. An unresolved V gene accounts for under half of the shortfall where checked; the remainder is of unknown origin. V, J and clone size derive from that table, while D and trimming were established from the DNA sequence. The sample includes hundreds of thousands of clones, with around 78% observed a single time. The ten biggest clones cover more than 10% of the sample.

This specimen comes from a study of shared clonotypes between healthy human individuals (dated by TCRdb to the early 2020s). Background for the entire study: A few men and a couple of women, aged 18 to 49 years, made up the cohort. To estimate repertoire size and how much clonotype sharing occurs between individuals, the study deeply sequenced the blood TCR repertoires of roughly 5 healthy adults. Libraries were prepared and TCR repertoires were sequenced by different laboratories using diverse techniques, in order to increase sequencing depth and limit assay-specific biases. Each donor's leukapheresis produced roughly between roughly 0.94 and 9.5 billion PBMCs.

The donors were healthy, HIV-negative adults with no recently reported acute infections or vaccinations. Every donor was a Caucasian adult living in Nashville, Tennessee, USA. For unsorted samples, 75 million to 90 million PBMCs were counted and genomic DNA was extracted with the QIAamp DNA Blood Mini kit. After blood collection by leukapheresis, PBMCs were isolated using Ficoll-Histopaque density gradient centrifugation and then cryopreserved in the vapor phase of liquid nitrogen. Broad study findings and their caveats: The genetic and exposure-history diversity represented was limited by the small number of donors. Sampling was restricted to blood, and TCR repertoires in tissue are likely to differ from TCR repertoires in blood. Pairwise subsampling led to the expectation that sequencing depth would affect the degree of clonotype sharing among donors.

The sequence links TRBV7-3 to TRBJ2-7, and 12 junctional nucleotides match TRBD2. The source material was PBMCs. The TCR originated in a woman aged 40 to 49 in good health. Some clones in this sample may be carry-over from other donors' samples. CDR3 region: CASSPSSGRAYEQYF. The sequenced DNA: TGTGCCAGCAGCCCTTCTAGCGGGAGGGCTTACGAGCAGTACTTC.